Listed below are T cell receptor beta chains from one sample, sequenced in a study of a mutant IDH1 vaccine in newly diagnosed glioma. Assay used: immunoSEQ multiplex PCR; TCRdb lists only in-frame clones, some missing. The table has 69,000 or so clones, around nine tenths seen once. No antigen is known for these receptors. The material was PBMCs, obtained from a glioma patient whose treatment included an IDH1 peptide vaccine. The receptor set was obtained from a young man with glioma. Each CDR3 is given with its conserved first and last residue. Each record gives: V gene, clone size, CDR3 length, J gene, D gene, CDR3 DNA, CDR3 protein. The D gene is left open where the match is weak. Expanded clones get a size class; other rows say once, few or many, or leave the size out.

TRBV7-2,NA,15,TRBJ2-7,TRBD1,TGTGCCAGCAGTCGGGACAGGGGGCTACCCTCGGAGCAGTACTTC,CASSRDRGLPSEQYF
TRBV6-6,NA,16,TRBJ1-4,NA,TGTGCCAGCAGCTCCACACAGGCCCCAACTAATGAAAAACTGTTTTTT,CASSSTQAPTNEKLFF
TRBV28,NA,11,TRBJ2-7,TRBD1,TGTGCCTTGGACAGGGCGGGCGAGCAGTACTTC,CALDRAGEQYF
TRBV5-4,once,13,TRBJ1-2,TRBD1,TGTGCCAGCAGACAGGGGGGGGACTATGGCTACACCTTC,CASRQGGDYGYTF
TRBV6-1,NA,15,TRBJ2-2,TRBD1,TGTGCCAGCAGTCCCGACAGGGGGGACACCGGGGAGCTGTTTTTT,CASSPDRGDTGELFF
TRBV25-1,NA,18,TRBJ2-2,NA,TGTGCCAGCAGTGCCCGAAGGGGGGCCCCTGCGAACACCGGGGAGCTGTTTTTT,CASSARRGAPANTGELFF
TRBV19,NA,13,TRBJ2-7,NA,TGTGCCAGTAGTGCCCAGAGCTCCTACGAGCAGTACTTC,CASSAQSSYEQYF
TRBV11-2,NA,17,TRBJ2-7,TRBD2,TGTGCCAGCAGCCTCCCGAGGATGGCGGGAGGTAATAACGAGCAGTACTTC,CASSLPRMAGGNNEQYF
TRBV28,NA,13,TRBJ1-2,NA,NA,CASSLERDYGYTF
TRBV7-9,NA,14,TRBJ2-7,NA,TGTGCCAGCAGCCCAAGGGACGCGCCCTACGAGCAGTACTTC,CASSPRDAPYEQYF
TRBV7-8,once,12,TRBJ2-1,NA,TGTGCCAGCAGCTTCAGGGGAGATGAGCAGTTCTTC,CASSFRGDEQFF
TRBV15,once,15,TRBJ1-3,NA,TGTGCCACCAGCAGAGATCGGTACCCCGGAAACACCATATATTTT,CATSRDRYPGNTIYF
TRBV6-1,NA,15,TRBJ2-7,NA,TGTGCCAGCAGCCCGGGTCGAGTTTACTCCTACGAGCAGTACTTC,CASSPGRVYSYEQYF
TRBV25-1,NA,13,TRBJ2-2,NA,TGTGCCAGCAGCGCTATATCCACCGGGGAGCTGTTTTTT,CASSAISTGELFF
TRBV18,NA,12,TRBJ2-7,NA,TGTGCCAGCTCTTCTCTGCCCTACGAGCAGTACTTC,CASSSLPYEQYF
TRBV2,NA,15,TRBJ2-5,NA,TGTGCCAGCAGGGGCGGACCGTCCTCTGTGGAGACCCAGTACTTC,CASRGGPSSVETQYF